The clone carrying this T cell receptor beta chain is deemed medium-sized. These data belong to a study of patients and donors after allogeneic stem cell transplantation. TCRdb re-called the RT-PCR reads with MiXCR, one entry per CDR3 protein. The data show 57,000 or so distinct CDR3 sequences, 13% seen once. Germline V gene data show CDR1 as MNHNY and CDR2 as SVGAGI (reference sequence). Trimming cost V 6 bases and J 6 bases; bases outside gene matches: 5. CDR3 length: 14 amino acids. The J gene is TRBJ1-5, the V gene TRBV6-6; 10 nucleotides match TRBD1. This receptor was taken from a human donor who was either an allogeneic HSCT recipient or a stem cell or donor lymphocyte infusion donor (not recorded which). It is not recorded whose cells these are; they may come from a transplant donor. The specimen was blood, either unsorted or a sorted T cell fraction (not recorded which). CDR3 nucleotides: TGTGCCAGCAGCTATGGGACAGGGGCTCAGCCCCAGCATTTT. It yields the protein CASSYGTGAQPQHF.